One and the same sample provided the 8 T cell receptor beta chains below, sequenced in a study of T-cell reconstitution after alpha-beta-depleted transplantation in children. During its preparation, the TCRbeta library received unique molecular identifiers. MiXCR, run by TCRdb on the PCR reads, gives a single entry per CDR3 protein. The sample consists of roughly 300,000 distinct CDR3 sequences, 9% to 12% of them appearing once. The material sequenced was PBMCs from the stem cell graft donor, taken from the stem cell graft. Source of these receptors: a human donor who donated a stem cell graft to a child with acute lymphoblastic leukemia.

There are a few counts of this clonotype. This sequence joins TRBV6-1 and TRBJ2-1, with D unclear. In germline, CDR1 is MNHNS, CDR2 SASEGT. V lost 4 bases and J lost 3, with 7 bases in between. The CDR3 is 13 amino acids. The CDR3 DNA reads TGTGCCAGCAGTGTGGGGATCTACAATGAGCAGTTCTTC. Translating it yields CASSVGIYNEQFF.

This sequence joins TRBV6-5 and TRBJ2-3, with a weak D call TRBD1 (6 bases). Germline V CDR1 and CDR2: MNHEY, SVGAGI. The CDR3 is made up of 17 amino acids. V was pared by 0 bases and J by 2 bases, with 15 bases between. CDR3 DNA: TGTGCCAGCAGTTACTCGCCAGGGGTCCCAGTCACAGATACGCAGTATTTT. Its translation: CASSYSPGVPVTDTQYF.

The chain uses TRBV20-1 and TRBJ1-6; 7 bases fit TRBD1. With 0 bases clipped from V and 5 bases from J, the junction kept 4 bases outside the gene matches. Germline V gene sequence: CDR1 DFQATT, CDR2 SNEGSKA (reference sequence). CDR3 length: 15 residues. The CDR3 reads CSAREGRGDNSPLHF. DNA of the CDR3: TGCAGTGCTAGAGAGGGCAGGGGGGATAATTCACCCCTCCACTTT.

V is TRBV4-1 and J is TRBJ2-3, with 11 bases matching TRBD1. Germline assignment: CDR1 MGHRA and CDR2 YSYEKL. After removal of 3 bases from V and 4 bases from J, the junction contained 6 bases not matched to a gene. This CDR3 has 16 amino acids. This CDR3 is CASSQPGQGGADTQYF. The DNA for the CDR3 is TGCGCCAGCAGCCAGCCGGGACAGGGGGGGGCAGATACGCAGTATTTT.

This clonotype occurred many times. V and J are TRBV24-1 and TRBJ2-1; 9 nucleotides agree with TRBD2. V was clipped by 5 bases and J by 7 bases; unmatched bases: 11. Per the germline V gene, CDR1 is KGHDR and CDR2 is SFDVKD. This CDR3 has 16 residues. As DNA, the CDR3 is TGTGCCACCAGTGTACAGAGGGCTAGCGGGATGAATGAGCAGTTCTTC. Residues: CATSVQRASGMNEQFF.

This clonotype has only a few counts. The V gene is TRBV7-2, the J gene TRBJ2-5; the D is unclear. The CDR3 consists of 12 residues. V dropped 2 bases and J dropped 5 bases, with 6 bases sitting between them. Germline assignment: CDR1 SGHTA and CDR2 FQGNSA. CDR3 sequence (DNA): TGTGCCAGCAGCTTATATTTCGAGACCCAGTACTTC. It specifies CASSLYFETQYF.

The chain uses TRBV5-1 and TRBJ2-7, with 8 bases that match TRBD1. With V trimmed by 5 bases and J by 5 bases, 15 bases remained unmatched. The germline V gene has CDR1 SGHRS and CDR2 YFSETQ. This CDR3 is 16 amino acids long. CDR3 sequence (DNA): TGCGCCAGCAGTGGAGGACAGGGCTTCTACTACGACGAGCAGTACTTC. It codes for CASSGGQGFYYDEQYF.

This clonotype was counted at least ten times. The chain has TRBV21-1 and TRBJ2-2; the listed D gene, TRBD1, was not tested against the DNA. TRBV21-1 is reported as a pseudogene. The CDR3 covers 14 residues. For the CDR3, the DNA is TGTGCCAGCAGCGCCTCCATGGGGCCCGGGGAGCTGTTTTTT. Translated: CASSASMGPGELFF.